This entry features one T cell receptor beta chain sequence. The antigen remains undetermined. Sequenced by immunoSEQ multiplex PCR; TCRdb stores in-frame clones only, minus some. Seen here are 80,000 to 100,000 clones, less than 95% observed once, and the top ten hold 0.15% to 0.2%. The source of the sample is a study of OX40 agonist ivuxolimab in advanced cancers. Study details: Each dose-escalation patient presented with hepatocellular carcinoma, melanoma, renal cell or head and neck cancer. Partial responses were achieved by three patients, of whom one had hepatocellular carcinoma and two had cutaneous melanoma. Study-wide points: Among patients with partial responses at 0.1-3.0 mg/kg, clonal expansion was among the lowest.

This clonotype originated in an adult with an advanced solid tumor such as melanoma, head and neck, liver or kidney cancer. Material: CD4+ or CD8+ T cells sorted from blood, obtained in a trial of the OX40 agonist ivuxolimab.

This CDR3 reads CASGTGQGRIEQYF. The CDR3 bases are TGTGCCAGTGGGACGGGACAGGGCCGTATAGAGCAGTACTTC. The chain recombines TRBV27 with TRBJ2-7, with TRBD1 identical over 9 bases. This CDR3 is 14 amino acids long. Germline V gene sequence: CDR1 MNHEY, CDR2 SMNVEV (reference sequence). Trimming removed 9 bases from V and 7 bases from J; junction bases left unmatched: 13.